These T cell receptor beta chains were read from a single sample in a study of cytomegalovirus exposure and HLA in healthy donors. Assay: immunoSEQ multiplex PCR; the TCRdb copy retains only in-frame clones and omits some. Seen here are around 180,000 clones, less than 85% observed once, and the top ten hold 1%. The specimen sequenced was PBMCs. The receptors derive from a boy aged 2 to 9 in good health and CMV-seronegative. Both conserved end residues are part of each CDR3.

V: TRBV6-1
J: TRBJ2-5
CDR3: CASSGRQGAVMETQYF

V: TRBV27
J: TRBJ1-3
CDR3: CASSQQISGNTIYF

V: TRBV7-9
J: TRBJ2-4
CDR3: CASSDGDRSWGLAKNIQYF

V: TRBV27
J: TRBJ2-1
CDR3: CASSLRPGLLAHNEQFF

V: TRBV6-1
J: TRBJ2-3
CDR3: CASTMRGTDTQYF

V: TRBV5-5
J: TRBJ1-3
CDR3: CASSLVGPSGNTIYF

V: TRBV6-6
J: TRBJ1-1
CDR3: CASSPTGENTEAFF

V: TRBV30
J: TRBJ2-1
CDR3: CAWIRGSGRADNEQFF

V: TRBV5-1
J: TRBJ1-2
CDR3: CASSLLAGTSGYTF

V: TRBV15
J: TRBJ1-5
CDR3: CATSRAKSGNQPQHF

V: TRBV28
J: TRBJ2-7
CDR3: CASRTGGRYEQYF

V: TRBV30
J: TRBJ1-2
CDR3: CAWSVLDRNYGYTF

V: TRBV5-1
J: TRBJ2-2
CDR3: CASSLAPGGGGELFF

V: TRBV27
J: TRBJ2-4
CDR3: CASSPERGGLNIQYF

V: TRBV21-1
J: TRBJ2-7
CDR3: CASTLGYEQYF

V: TRBV5-1
J: TRBJ2-7
CDR3: CASSLTPLRQGLYYEQYF

V: TRBV28
J: TRBJ2-5
CDR3: CASAYSQRETQYF

V: TRBV7-9
J: TRBJ2-3
CDR3: CASSSAWEAGYGAQYF

V: TRBV29-1
J: TRBJ1-2
CDR3: CSVSGSKDGYTF

V: TRBV27
J: TRBJ2-2
CDR3: CASSLLAGVGELFF

V: TRBV1
J: TRBJ2-5
CDR3: CTSSHAGKKEETQYF

V: TRBV5-1
J: TRBJ1-1
CDR3: CASSLAGDRGAEAFF

V: TRBV9
J: TRBJ2-3
CDR3: CASSATSGGQTDTQYF

V: TRBV13
J: -
CDR3: CASSLGSLPYEQYF

V: TRBV6-6
J: TRBJ2-7
CDR3: CASSYEAGGSYEQYF

V: TRBV7-9
J: TRBJ2-2
CDR3: CASSLETFRQGTGELFF

V: TRBV27
J: TRBJ1-1
CDR3: CASSSGQGPEAFF

V: TRBV5-4
J: TRBJ1-1
CDR3: CASSVDRGSYTEAFF

V: TRBV5-8
J: TRBJ1-1
CDR3: CASSTGQFNTEAFF

V: TRBV4-1
J: TRBJ2-3
CDR3: CASSQESLAGGTDTQYF

V: TRBV6-6
J: TRBJ1-1
CDR3: CASSPRSTGDTEAFF

V: TRBV19
J: TRBJ1-1
CDR3: CASTPQGADTEAFF

V: TRBV11-2
J: TRBJ2-6
CDR3: CASSSGQVSSGANVLTF

V: TRBV4-1
J: TRBJ2-1
CDR3: CASSPTPLSPTNEQFF

V: TRBV11-3
J: TRBJ2-5
CDR3: CASSLAGESQETQYF

V: TRBV6-5
J: TRBJ2-5
CDR3: CARTPGTSQETQYF

V: TRBV21-1
J: TRBJ2-5
CDR3: CASSTRRGRLAGGQETQYF

V: TRBV11-3
J: TRBJ2-1
CDR3: CASSLAGNNEQFF

V: TRBV27
J: TRBJ1-1
CDR3: CASSLKQGGEAFF

V: TRBV2
J: TRBJ2-1
CDR3: CASSVTGANHNEQFF

V: TRBV2
J: TRBJ2-7
CDR3: CASSEAIAGGSNEQYF

V: TRBV28
J: TRBJ1-4
CDR3: CASSFLDSRGEKLFF

V: TRBV10-2
J: TRBJ2-3
CDR3: CASSVRDSRTDTQYF